Shown below are 25 T cell receptor beta chains from a single sample sequenced in a study of regulatory T cells in long-lasting Graves disease. Indicated time point: newly diagnosed GD, antithyroid drugs for less than 3 months. Extracted PBMC RNA gave rise to the TCR library. To make TCR beta libraries, researchers used iRepertoire HTBI primers and Arm-PCR of CDR3 regions. TCRdb re-analysed the multiplex PCR reads in MiXCR, keeping a single row per CDR3 protein. The repertoire holds a few hundred thousand distinct CDR3 sequences, over 15% seen once, with around 27% in the top ten. The same data also contributed to another study, on T cells in Graves' hyperthyroidism and ophthalmopathy.

This material consisted of peripheral blood mononuclear cells (PBMCs), taken at new diagnosis, from a patient treated with antithyroid drugs. Every receptor here comes from a middle-aged man with Graves disease.

The table lists this clonotype with many counts. The rearrangement links TRBV28 to TRBJ2-2; D unresolved. The germline V gene has CDR1 MDHEN and CDR2 SYDVKM. The CDR3 contains 11 residues. V lost 6 bases and J 7 bases, leaving 6 bases between the germline ends. The CDR3 here is CASRLGGELFF. DNA of the CDR3: TGTGCCAGCAGGCTCGGCGGGGAGCTGTTTTTT.

This clonotype appeared a few times. V gene TRBV19 combines with J gene TRBJ1-6; TRBD1 is a possible D gene (6 bases). The V gene's germline CDR1 is LNHDA and CDR2 SQIVND (reference sequence). V lost 9 bases, J lost 14 bases, and 17 bases lay in between. This CDR3 has 12 amino acids. The CDR3 is CASGQRGRTLHF. The CDR3 bases are TGTGCCAGCGGACAGCGTGGTAGGACCCTCCACTTT.

This clonotype was picked up many times. The chain couples TRBV11-3 to TRBJ2-6; D is unclear. The CDR3 is 13 residues long. The germline V gene encodes CDR1 SGHNT and CDR2 YENEEA. Trimming removed 3 bases at V and 6 bases at J, with 6 bases between. CDR3 sequence reads: CASSLTQANVLTF. The CDR3 DNA reads as TGTGCCAGCAGCTTGACCCAGGCCAACGTCCTGACTTTC.

There are many counts of this clonotype. V and J are TRBV5-1 and TRBJ2-7, with TRBD1 as a possible D gene (5 bases). This CDR3 contains 11 residues. The germline V gene encodes CDR1 SGHRS and CDR2 YFSETQ. V was cut by 2 bases and J by 7 bases, with 7 bases left in between. The chain's CDR3 is CASSFAGEQYF. The CDR3 bases are TGCGCCAGCAGCTTTGCAGGGGAGCAGTACTTC.

This clonotype showed up many times. V gene TRBV5-5 combines with J gene TRBJ2-7; D gene ambiguous. Per germline, CDR1 SGHKS and CDR2 YYEKEE (reference sequence). Trimming took off 5 bases at V and 1 base at J, with 16 bases between the two ends. The CDR3 spans 15 residues. The DNA for the CDR3 is TGTGCCAGCAGGTCAACTGGATTTGGGTCCTACGAGCAGTACTTC. Protein sequence: CASRSTGFGSYEQYF.

This clonotype was picked up many times. V and J are TRBV3-1 and TRBJ1-1; D is unresolved. The V and J ends lost 4 bases and 10 bases respectively, with 16 bases between them. The CDR3 spans 13 residues. Germline-derived CDR1 and CDR2 are LGHDT and YNNKEL (reference sequence). The CDR3 nucleotides are TGTGCCAGCAGCCCAAAGGGCGGTTTTCGAGCTTTCTTT. Translation: CASSPKGGFRAFF. Supplemented by reference TRBV3-1 and TRBJ1-1, the full variable domain reads DTAVSQTPKYLVTQMGNDKSIKCEQNLGHDTMYWYKQDSKKFLKIMFSYNNKELIINETVPNRFSPKSPDKAHLNLHINSLELGDSAVYFCASSPKGGFRAFFGQGTRLTVV.

This clonotype showed up many times. The rearrangement uses TRBV28 and TRBJ1-2; D is possibly TRBD1 (5 bases). From germline, CDR1 is MDHEN and CDR2 SYDVKM. There are 12 residues in the CDR3. The germline V and J ends were trimmed by 6 bases and 8 bases, with 13 bases remaining between them. Here the CDR3 reads CASSAGTLGYTF. The DNA of the CDR3 is TGTGCCAGCAGCGCCGGGACTCTCGGCTACACCTTC.

There are a few counts of this clonotype. The rearrangement links TRBV27 to TRBJ1-5; 8 positions match TRBD1. The V and J ends lost 6 bases and 6 bases, in that order; junction bases with no gene match: 7. The CDR3 loop spans 14 amino acids. In germline, CDR1 is MNHEY, CDR2 SMNVEV (reference sequence). DNA of the CDR3: TGTGCCAGCAGCCAGACAGGGGTTGGTCAGCCCCAGCATTTT. This gives the protein CASSQTGVGQPQHF.

Many counts were recorded for this clonotype. The chain links TRBV28 to TRBJ2-7; 10 bases align to TRBD2. Germline V gene data show CDR1 as MDHEN and CDR2 as SYDVKM. The CDR3 length is 14 residues. V shed 2 bases, J shed 12 bases, and the junction held 10 bases outside the gene matches. The CDR3 coding sequence is TGTGCCAGCAGTTTAATGGCTAGCGGGGGCCAACCGTACTTC. The encoded protein is CASSLMASGGQPYF.

This clonotype was counted only a few times. The V call is TRBV14, the J call TRBJ2-7; D ambiguous. Trimming shortened V by 4 bases and J by 3 bases, and 16 bases separated the two germline ends. The CDR3 length is 15 residues. Germline lookup yields CDR1 SGHDN and CDR2 FVKESK. This CDR3 reads CASSPSRRLNYEQYF. CDR3 sequence (DNA): TGTGCCAGCAGCCCGAGCAGACGCCTTAACTACGAGCAGTACTTC. Together with reference TRBV14 and TRBJ2-7, the CDR3 gives the full variable domain: EAGVTQFPSHSVIEKGQTVTLRCDPISGHDNLYWYRRVMGKEIKFLLHFVKESKQDESGMPNNRFLAERTGGTYSTLKVQPAELEDSGVYFCASSPSRRLNYEQYFGPGTRLTVT.

The table lists this clonotype with a few counts. The chain links TRBV6-1 to TRBJ2-7; 8 nucleotides agree with TRBD1. Looked up from germline, CDR1 is MNHNS and CDR2 is SASEGT. The CDR3 loop spans 14 amino acids. The V gene end was trimmed by 6 bases and the J gene end by 5 bases; junction bases not matched to a gene: 9. CDR3 nucleotides: TGTGCCAGCAGAACCCCAGGGGGCCCAGACGAGCAGTACTTC. It codes for CASRTPGGPDEQYF.

This clonotype was picked up many times. The rearrangement joins TRBV4-2 to TRBJ2-5; 12 bases align to TRBD1. Trimming removed 3 bases from V and 5 bases from J; junction bases left unmatched: 4. CDR3 size: 15 residues. From germline, CDR1 is LGHNA and CDR2 YNFKEQ. The DNA of the CDR3 is TGTGCCAGCAGCCAGGGGACAGGGGGCTGGGAGACCCAGTACTTC. The encoded protein is CASSQGTGGWETQYF.

The chain uses TRBV18 and TRBJ1-1; 7 positions match TRBD1. Trimming at V came to 4 bases and at J to 3 bases, leaving 5 bases not matched to a gene. Germline CDR1 is KGHSH and CDR2 is LQKENI. This CDR3 has 14 residues. DNA for the CDR3: TGTGCCAGCTCACGCCTCACAGGGGACACTGAAGCTTTCTTT. Its translation is CASSRLTGDTEAFF.

J is TRBJ1-1 and V is TRBV3-1; D not resolved. With 3 bases removed from V and 1 base from J, the gap between germline ends came to 12 bases. Germline CDR1 is LGHDT and CDR2 is YNNKEL (reference sequence). This CDR3 spans 15 amino acids. As DNA, the CDR3 is TGTGCCAGCAGCCAGGCTTTGGACGGGAACACTGAAGCTTTCTTT. Residues: CASSQALDGNTEAFF. The full variable domain, with the rest looked up from reference TRBV3-1 and TRBJ1-1, is DTAVSQTPKYLVTQMGNDKSIKCEQNLGHDTMYWYKQDSKKFLKIMFSYNNKELIINETVPNRFSPKSPDKAHLNLHINSLELGDSAVYFCASSQALDGNTEAFFGQGTRLTVV.

This clonotype was seen repeatedly, ten times or more. V usage is TRBV18 and J usage is TRBJ2-3; 10 positions agree with TRBD1. Germline V gene data show CDR1 as KGHSH and CDR2 as LQKENI. CDR3 length: 14 amino acids. After removal of 6 bases from V and 6 bases from J, the junction contained 6 bases not matched to a gene. CDR3 in DNA: TGTGCCAGCTCGCGGGGACAGGGGACGGATACGCAGTATTTT. Translated, it gives CASSRGQGTDTQYF.

This clonotype was found many times. J is TRBJ2-1 and V is TRBV7-6, with 13 bases lining up with TRBD2. In germline, CDR1 is SGHVS, CDR2 FNYEAQ. V was clipped by 5 bases and J by 5 bases; unmatched bases: 3. This CDR3 comprises 15 residues. The CDR3 nucleotides read TGTGCCAGCAGCCCAACTAGCGGGGGGGACAATGAGCAGTTCTTC. Translating gives CASSPTSGGDNEQFF.

Notes on this clonotype: This likely reflects a read error, since a far larger clone is one base away. The chain combines TRBV6-2 or TRBV6-3 with TRBJ2-7; 7 nucleotides match TRBD1. Germline V gives CDR1 MNHEY, CDR2 SVGEGT. The CDR3 covers 17 residues. The CDR3 coding sequence is TGTGCCAGCTCACTCGACAGGGAGACTTTTTCGACCTACAAGCAGTACTTC. Translating it yields CASSLDRETFSTYKQYF.

There are a few counts of this clonotype. Being one base from a much bigger clone, this may be a read error. The chain employs TRBV20-1 and TRBJ2-7; weak D call: TRBD2 (6 bases). Germline V lookup: CDR1 DFQATT, CDR2 SNEGSKA (reference sequence). The CDR3 is 15 residues long. V lost 3 bases and J lost 4, with 19 bases in between. CDR3 in amino acids: CSARDSGRRRYEQYF. DNA for the CDR3: TGCAGTGCTAGGGATAGTGGGAGGAGGCGATACGAGCAGTACTTC.

This clonotype was seen repeatedly, ten times or more. The chain carries TRBV5-6 and TRBJ1-5; TRBD1 aligns across 7 bases. Germline V gene data show CDR1 as SGHDT and CDR2 as YYEEEE. The length of the CDR3 is 15 residues. Trimming took 4 bases from V and 6 from J; bases not matched to a gene: 10. In nucleotides, the CDR3 is TGTGCCAGCAGCCAAAAAGACAGGGATAGTCAGCCCCAGCATTTT. This translates into CASSQKDRDSQPQHF.

This clonotype appeared many times. The V gene is TRBV12-3 or TRBV12-4, the J gene TRBJ2-3, with D uncertain. V was pared by 5 bases and J by 2 bases, with 17 bases between. This CDR3 is built from 16 residues. The CDR3 DNA sequence: TGTGCCAGCAGTCGAAAAGGACGGCTTCCCACAGATACGCAGTATTTT. It yields the protein CASSRKGRLPTDTQYF.

This clonotype occurred many times. The chain's CDR3 is CASSRGRGETQYF. The DNA for the CDR3 is TGTGCCAGCAGCAGGGGGCGGGGGGAGACCCAGTACTTC. The chain recombines TRBV6-1 with TRBJ2-5; maybe TRBD1 (8 bases). The V end was cut by 6 bases, the J end by 5 bases, with 13 bases between. The CDR3 sequence is 13 residues long. Per the germline V gene, CDR1 is MNHNS and CDR2 is SASEGT.

This rearrangement joins TRBV9 to TRBJ1-4; 10 positions agree with TRBD1. The CDR3 is 17 amino acids. Trimming at V came to 0 bases and at J to 5 bases, leaving 7 bases not matched to a gene. The germline V gene encodes CDR1 SGDLS and CDR2 YYNGEE. The CDR3 sequence is CASSVAPPGQGNEKLFF. CDR3 bases: TGTGCCAGCAGCGTAGCCCCCCCGGGACAGGGGAATGAAAAACTGTTTTTT.

In this sample, this clonotype turned up many times. The J gene is TRBJ1-4, the V gene TRBV18; the D gene is possibly TRBD1 (5 bases). Deletions cut 8 bases from V and 11 bases from J, with 24 bases between. Per germline, CDR1 KGHSH and CDR2 LQKENI. The CDR3 has 15 residues. In DNA form, the CDR3 reads TGTGCCAGCACCTCCGCCAGCGACAGATCTCGGAAACTGTTTTTT. Translation gives CASTSASDRSRKLFF.

This clonotype has at least ten counts. The genes are TRBV5-1 and TRBJ2-4, with TRBD1 matching over 9 bases. Trimming took 4 bases from V and 6 from J; bases not matched to a gene: 5. The CDR3 has 14 residues. Germline CDR1 is SGHRS and CDR2 is YFSETQ. The CDR3 DNA sequence: TGCGCCAGCAGCACGGACAGGGGCGGAAACATTCAGTACTTC. It codes for CASSTDRGGNIQYF.

Ten or more counts support this clonotype. This chain connects TRBV3-1 to TRBJ2-7; 7 bases are a match to TRBD2. The trim removed 3 bases at V and 3 bases at J, leaving 5 bases unmatched. CDR3 length: 14 amino acids. The germline CDR1 and CDR2 sequences are LGHDT and YNNKEL (reference sequence). CDR3 residues: CASSQTWGGYEQYF. CDR3 DNA: TGTGCCAGCAGCCAGACATGGGGGGGCTACGAGCAGTACTTC.